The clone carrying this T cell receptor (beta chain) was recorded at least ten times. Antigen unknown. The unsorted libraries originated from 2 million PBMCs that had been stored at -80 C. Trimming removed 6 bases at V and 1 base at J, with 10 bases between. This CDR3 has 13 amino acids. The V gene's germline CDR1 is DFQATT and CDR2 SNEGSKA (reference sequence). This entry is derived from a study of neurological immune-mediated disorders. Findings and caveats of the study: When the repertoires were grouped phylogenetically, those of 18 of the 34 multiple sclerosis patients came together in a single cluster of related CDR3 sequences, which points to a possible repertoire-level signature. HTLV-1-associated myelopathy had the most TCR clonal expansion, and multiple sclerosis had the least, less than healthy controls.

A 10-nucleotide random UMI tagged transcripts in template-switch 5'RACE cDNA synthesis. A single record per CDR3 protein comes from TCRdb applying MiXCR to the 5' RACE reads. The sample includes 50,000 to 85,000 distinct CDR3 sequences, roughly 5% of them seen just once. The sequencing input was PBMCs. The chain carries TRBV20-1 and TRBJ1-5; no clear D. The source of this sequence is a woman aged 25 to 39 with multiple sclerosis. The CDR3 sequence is CSAIGESNQPQHF. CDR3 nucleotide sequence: TGCAGTGCCATAGGTGAAAGCAATCAGCCCCAGCATTTT.